These T cell receptor beta chains were read from a single sample in a study of technical replicates of blood from a handful of donors. Assay used: immunoSEQ multiplex PCR; TCRdb lists only in-frame clones, some missing. The sample records 65,000 to 85,000 clones, under 95% being singletons. Material: T cells isolated from PBMCs. These receptors all come from a human donor in good health. CDR3s include the opening cysteine and the closing phenylalanine or tryptophan. Each record gives: V gene, J gene, clone size, D gene, CDR3 DNA, CDR3 protein. The D gene is left open where the match is weak. Clone size is stated in some rows and not others, as once, few, many or a class when expanded.

>TRBV28|TRBJ1-2|-|-
TGTGCCAGCACCCACCCCTGGCGGGAAGACTATGGCTACACCTTC
CASTHPWREDYGYTF
>TRBV29-1|TRBJ1-2|-|TRBD1
TGCAGCGTTGAAGATAGGGGACAGGGGTCCTATGGCTACACCTTC
CSVEDRGQGSYGYTF
>TRBV5-1|TRBJ1-4|-|TRBD1
TGCGCCAGCAGCAGCTCACCGGGACAGAATGAAAAACTGTTTTTT
CASSSSPGQNEKLFF
>TRBV4-2|TRBJ1-6|-|TRBD1
TGTGCCAGCAGCCAGGCCGGGACAGGGGCACATCCCCTCCACTTT
CASSQAGTGAHPLHF
>TRBV7-2|TRBJ1-1|-|TRBD1
TGTGCCAGCAGTTACCGACAGGGAGGAGCTGAAGCTTTCTTT
CASSYRQGGAEAFF
>TRBV6-5|TRBJ1-4|once|TRBD1
TGTGCCACCCAGTGGTCCGGGACAGGACGTGAAAAACTGTTTTTT
CATQWSGTGREKLFF
>TRBV7-9|TRBJ2-7|-|-
TGTGCCAGCAGCTCCCAGTACGAGCAGTACTTC
CASSSQYEQYF
>TRBV6-1|TRBJ2-5|-|TRBD2
TGTGCCAGCATATTCGGGACTAGCGGGGAGACCCAGTACTTC
CASIFGTSGETQYF
>TRBV27|TRBJ1-2|-|-
TGTGCCATCTGGCGGGGCGCGAACTATGGCTACACCTTC
CAIWRGANYGYTF
>TRBV28|TRBJ2-3|-|-
TGTGCCAGCAGTTACCCCCGGACCCCCACCCTGACTAGTGGCACCCACACAGATACGCAGTATTTT
CASSYPRTPTLTSGTHTDTQYF
>TRBV6-1|TRBJ1-2|-|TRBD1
TGTGCCAGCAGACCCGAGACAGGGCGGTATGGCTACACCTTC
CASRPETGRYGYTF
>TRBV28|TRBJ2-7|-|-
TGTGCCAGCAGCAAACAGGTACCTGGGGAGCAGTACTTC
CASSKQVPGEQYF
>TRBV2|TRBJ2-7|-|-
TGTGCCAGCAGTGAAAACAGTCTGGTCGCCGAGCAGTACTTC
CASSENSLVAEQYF
>TRBV11-3|TRBJ2-1|-|-
TGTGCCAGCAGCTTAGGGAGTCTAGGGGATCGCTCCTACAATGAGCAGTTCTTC
CASSLGSLGDRSYNEQFF
>TRBV6-1|TRBJ2-1|-|-
TGTGCCAGCAGTGATACCCTAGCGCATTCCTACAATGAGCAGTTCTTC
CASSDTLAHSYNEQFF
>TRBV5-1|TRBJ2-7|-|-
TGCGCCAGCAGCTGGATGGACAGCTCCTACGAGCAGTACTTC
CASSWMDSSYEQYF